The 5 T cell receptor beta chains presented below share a single source sample, sequenced in a study of blood T cell repertoires in COVID-19. TCRdb keeps only in-frame clones here, not all; method: immunoSEQ multiplex PCR. Of around 460,000 clones in the sample, 70% to 90% were seen once. The sequencing sample was made of peripheral blood. These receptors all stem from a man aged 18 to 30 with COVID-19, enrolled during active disease.

The rearrangement links TRBV20-1 to TRBJ2-1, with 7 bases that match TRBD1. J gave up 10 bases and V 3 bases, and 9 bases lay outside the gene matches. This CDR3 spans 13 amino acids. The germline V gene has CDR1 DFQATT and CDR2 SNEGSKA (reference sequence). The CDR3 DNA is TGCAGTGCTAGTTCCCAGGGGGTCTGGGAGCAGTTCTTC. It encodes CSASSQGVWEQFF.

The chain employs TRBV11-3 and TRBJ2-5; D possibly corresponds to TRBD2 (5 bases). CDR3 length: 13 residues. V was pared by 3 bases and J by 5 bases, with 10 bases between. CDR1 SGHNT and CDR2 YENEEA come from the germline V gene. CDR3 DNA sequence: TGTGCCAGCAGCTTGAGGGTTCGCGAGACCCAGTACTTC. It codes for CASSLRVRETQYF. Full variable domain (missing parts from reference TRBV11-3 and TRBJ2-5): EAGVVQSPRYKIIEKKQPVAFWCNPISGHNTLYWYLQNLGQGPELLIRYENEEAVDDSQLPKDRFSAERLKGVDSTLKIQPAELGDSAVYLCASSLRVRETQYFGPGTRLLVL.

The chain has TRBV15 and TRBJ2-5, with a possible D match to TRBD1 (6 bases). This CDR3 is built from 17 residues. CDR1 and CDR2 (germline): LNHNV, YYDKDF (reference sequence). The V and J ends lost 6 bases and 1 base respectively, with 21 bases between them. CDR3 protein: CATRNKGPQGSQETQYF. CDR3 bases: TGTGCCACCAGAAACAAGGGGCCACAGGGAAGCCAAGAGACCCAGTACTTC. The entire variable domain, with the rest obtained from reference TRBV15 and TRBJ2-5, is as follows: DAMVIQNPRYQVTQFGKPVTLSCSQTLNHNVMYWYQQKSSQAPKLLFHYYDKDFNNEADTPDNFQSRRPNTSFCFLDIRSPGLGDTAMYLCATRNKGPQGSQETQYFGPGTRLLVL.

This rearrangement joins TRBV5-6 to TRBJ2-7; possible D gene TRBD2, 6 bases. The CDR3 is made up of 12 amino acids. In germline, CDR1 is SGHDT, CDR2 YYEEEE. The germline V and J ends were trimmed by 4 bases and 6 bases, with 11 bases remaining between them. The CDR3 DNA reads TGTGCCAGCAGCCCTAAGGAGGGCGAGCAGTACTTC. Amino acids: CASSPKEGEQYF. The complete variable domain, with remaining parts taken from reference TRBV5-6 and TRBJ2-7, reads DAGVTQSPTHLIKTRGQQVTLRCSPKSGHDTVSWYQQALGQGPQFIFQYYEEEERQRGNFPDRFSGHQFPNYSSELNVNALLLGDSALYLCASSPKEGEQYFGPGTRLTVT.

V and J are TRBV18 and TRBJ2-7; possibly TRBD2 for D (6 bases). CDR3 length: 15 amino acids. The V and J ends lost 6 bases and 3 bases respectively, with 18 bases between them. In germline, CDR1 is KGHSH, CDR2 LQKENI. The CDR3 protein is CASSRGGGTGYEQYF. CDR3 coding DNA: TGTGCCAGCTCCCGAGGAGGCGGGACCGGCTACGAGCAGTACTTC.